This entry features one T cell receptor (beta chain) sequence. Per the germline V gene, CDR1 is LGHNA and CDR2 is YSLEER. V was shortened by 0 bases and J by 2 bases, with 10 bases between the two germline ends. The CDR3 spans 15 residues. Unique molecular identifiers were incorporated when the TCRbeta library was constructed. TCRdb used MiXCR to reprocess the PCR reads, holding one entry per CDR3 protein. The table records about 230,000 distinct CDR3 sequences, approximately 9% of them present only once. This sample stems from a study of T-cell reconstitution after alpha-beta-depleted transplantation in children.

The sequence derives from a human donor who donated a stem cell graft to a child with acute lymphoblastic leukemia. The rearrangement joins TRBV4-3 to TRBJ2-5; either TRBD1 or TRBD2 may fit D (5 bases each). The sequencing used PBMCs from the stem cell graft donor, collected from the stem cell graft. This chain's CDR3 is CASSQDGTGQETQYF. In nucleotides, the CDR3 is TGCGCCAGCAGCCAAGACGGGACGGGACAAGAGACCCAGTACTTC.